These T cell receptor beta chains were read from a single sample in a study of radiation and T cells in renal cell carcinoma. Using immunoSEQ multiplex PCR, the repertoire was profiled, and TCRdb retains in-frame clones only, with some absent. The sample lists more than 95,000 clones, about four fifths occurring once. This sample comprised blood, obtained from a patient whose treatment included radiotherapy and nephrectomy. These receptors all stem from a woman aged 55-70 years with renal cell carcinoma. Both conserved end residues are part of each CDR3. A D gene is named only where the DNA matches it firmly. A row's size may be missing; if present it is once, few, many or a size class.

size	V	J	D	DNA	CDR3
-	TRBV7-8	TRBJ1-2	-	TGTGCCAGCAGCTTAGAGTCGGGAGGGGTCTCCTATGGCTACACCTTC	CASSLESGGVSYGYTF
-	TRBV5-1	TRBJ1-5	-	TGCGCCAGCAGCGAGGGGTCACTCGATCAGCCCCAGCATTTT	CASSEGSLDQPQHF
-	TRBV10-3	TRBJ1-3	-	TGTGCCATCAAAGGGGGGACGGACGGCACCATATATTTT	CAIKGGTDGTIYF
-	TRBV6-5	TRBJ2-1	TRBD1	TGTGCCAGCAGTTACTCCAGGACAGGAGGTTACAATGAGCAGTTCTTC	CASSYSRTGGYNEQFF
-	TRBV7-2	TRBJ1-2	-	TGTGCCAGCAGCTTAGGGGCTAGACTTAACTATGGCTACACCTTC	CASSLGARLNYGYTF
-	TRBV7-2	TRBJ1-1	-	TGTGCCAGCAGCTTAGCACGAGGGGGTGAGGGGACTGAAGCTTTCTTT	CASSLARGGEGTEAFF
-	TRBV6-1	TRBJ1-1	-	TGTGCCAGCAGTGAAGTCCGGAACACTGAAGCTTTCTTT	CASSEVRNTEAFF
-	TRBV11-2	TRBJ2-1	-	TGTGCCAGCACCCGGACAATTTCCTCCTACAATGAGCAGTTCTTC	CASTRTISSYNEQFF
-	TRBV25-1	TRBJ2-3	-	TGTGCCAGCAGTGAATCAGGGGTTACTAGCACAGATACGCAGTATTTT	CASSESGVTSTDTQYF
-	TRBV28	TRBJ2-3	TRBD1	TGTGCCAGCAGTTTAGAGGACAGGGGGCTGGATACGCAGTATTTT	CASSLEDRGLDTQYF
-	TRBV7-9	TRBJ2-1	TRBD2	TGTGCCAGCAGCTCCGGGACTAGCTTCGATGAGCAGTTCTTC	CASSSGTSFDEQFF
-	TRBV14	TRBJ2-3	TRBD1	TGTGCCAGCAGCCAAGGGACAGGGGGAGTCACAGATACGCAGTATTTT	CASSQGTGGVTDTQYF
-	TRBV7-2	TRBJ2-7	-	TGTGCCAGCAGCTTATACGCGGTGCGCTCCTACGAGCAGTACTTC	CASSLYAVRSYEQYF
once	TRBV5-4	TRBJ2-2	TRBD2	TGTGCCAGCAGCTCCGGGGCGGGGGGTGGAGAAACCGGGGAGCTGTTTTTT	CASSSGAGGGETGELFF
-	TRBV7-9	TRBJ1-5	-	TGTGCCAGCAGCACAGACAGTTTAAATCAGCCCCAGCATTTT	CASSTDSLNQPQHF
-	TRBV5-1	TRBJ2-2	-	TGCGCCAGCAGCTTGCCGGGGCGGAACGGTGAGCTGTTTTTT	CASSLPGRNGELFF
-	TRBV4-3	TRBJ2-6	TRBD1	TGCGCCAGCAGCCAGGGGACAGCTGGGGCCAACGTCCTGACTTTC	CASSQGTAGANVLTF
-	TRBV6-5	TRBJ1-1	-	TGTGCCAGCAGCATCAACAGGAACATGAACACTGAAGCTTTCTTT	CASSINRNMNTEAFF
-	TRBV11-2	TRBJ2-7	-	TGTGCCAGCTGCCCGGCCGGACAGATCTACGAGCAGTACTTC	CASCPAGQIYEQYF
-	TRBV6-5	TRBJ2-5	-	TGTGCCAGCACAGACGGACAAGAGACCCAGTACTTC	CASTDGQETQYF
once	TRBV11-2	TRBJ1-1	-	TGTGCCAGCAGCCCCGACGCTGGAGGTTTCGGAGGAGCTTTCTTT	CASSPDAGGFGGAFF
-	TRBV5-4	TRBJ2-7	-	TGTGCCAGCAGCTCGAGGGGGGGACCCTCCTACGAGCAGTACTTC	CASSSRGGPSYEQYF
few	TRBV4-3	TRBJ2-2	TRBD2	TGCGCCAGCAGCCAAGATCGGCTAGCGGGAGGATTGAACACCGGGGAGCTGTTTTTT	CASSQDRLAGGLNTGELFF
-	TRBV5-1	TRBJ2-7	TRBD2	TGCGCCAGCAGGGGAGGACTAGCGGGAGTCTACGAGCAGTACTTC	CASRGGLAGVYEQYF
-	TRBV6-5	TRBJ2-1	-	TGTGCCAGCAGGAGGCAGGATGAGCAGTTCTTC	CASRRQDEQFF
few	TRBV10-1	TRBJ2-5	-	TGCGCCAGCAGTGAGCCCGGACGCCCCCAGTACTTC	CASSEPGRPQYF
-	TRBV7-2	TRBJ2-6	TRBD1	TGTGCCAGCAACACAGGGGGATCTGGGGCCAACGTCCTGACTTTC	CASNTGGSGANVLTF
-	TRBV2	TRBJ2-5	-	TGTGCCAGCAGGAAAACGGACAGTGCTGTGGGAGAGACCCAGTACTTC	CASRKTDSAVGETQYF